These 16 T cell receptor beta chains share one sample of origin, sequenced in a study of T cells after somatic rescue of genetic block (dated by TCRdb to the early 2020s). The library was obtained by the immunoSEQ multiplex PCR assay. The source is immuneACCESS, and TCRdb retained only in-frame sequences with V and J called. Part of the clones is not carried over; for the studies checked, unresolved V genes explain less than half of this, and the remainder is unexplained. Present in this sample are 85,000 to 90,000 clones, about nine tenths of which were seen just once. Of the sample, about 1.5% falls within the top ten clones. What was sequenced was peripheral blood mononuclear cells (PBMCs). The receptors were gathered from a young woman.

The genes are TRBV27 and TRBJ1-2; 8 nucleotides line up with TRBD1. V dropped 5 bases and J dropped 2; count of bases not matched to a gene: 7. Germline CDR1 and CDR2: MNHEY and SMNVEV (reference sequence). This CDR3 contains 15 residues. The chain's CDR3 is CASSTHRGFNYGYTF. The CDR3 DNA is TGTGCCAGCAGTACCCACAGGGGGTTCAACTATGGCTACACCTTC.

The chain employs TRBV4-1 and TRBJ1-5; D unclear. The V gene's germline CDR1 is MGHRA and CDR2 YSYEKL. The CDR3 runs to 15 residues. V was shortened by 1 base and J by 2 bases, with 9 bases between the two germline ends. DNA for the CDR3: TGCGCCAGCAGCCAAGTGGCTCGAGGCAATCAGCCCCAGCATTTT. Its protein product is CASSQVARGNQPQHF.

V gene TRBV5-4 combines with J gene TRBJ1-2; D not certain. This CDR3 is 15 amino acids long. Germline loops: CDR1 SGHNT, CDR2 YYREEE (reference sequence). The ends were cut back, 5 bases at V and 4 bases at J, with 18 bases in the middle. The CDR3 loop reads CASRVGGRVAYGYTF. CDR3 DNA: TGTGCCAGCAGAGTAGGTGGGCGGGTGGCCTATGGCTACACCTTC.

The chain uses TRBV2 and TRBJ1-5; D is unclear. In germline, CDR1 is SNHLY, CDR2 FYNNEI. The V end was cut by 8 bases, the J end by 1 base, with 15 bases between. CDR3 length: 15 amino acids. The DNA for the CDR3 is TGTGCCAGCCGTCCGGATCTCCTGAGCAATCAGCCCCAGCATTTT. Translated, it gives CASRPDLLSNQPQHF.

The V and J genes are TRBV6-1 and TRBJ2-7; TRBD2 might be the D (6 bases). The CDR3 has 13 residues. Germline assignment: CDR1 MNHNS and CDR2 SASEGT. Trimming left V 6 bases short and J 3 bases short, with 12 bases between. The DNA for the CDR3 is TGTGCCAGCAGCCCGGGACTGGGCTACGAGCAGTACTTC. Its protein is CASSPGLGYEQYF.

This clone was detected once. The chain is built from TRBV7-8 and TRBJ2-1; D may be TRBD2 (6 bases). In germline, CDR1 is SGHVS, CDR2 FQNEAQ. This CDR3 spans 13 amino acids. V was cut by 1 base and J by 9 bases, with 10 bases left in between. For the CDR3, the DNA is TGTGCCAGCAGCTTAGGCACCGGGGGTGAGCAGTTCTTC. It yields the protein CASSLGTGGEQFF.

The chain links TRBV27 to TRBJ2-1; 8 nucleotides align to TRBD2. CDR3 length equals 15 residues. V lost 5 bases, J lost 3 bases, and 6 bases stayed unmatched. Germline V gives CDR1 MNHEY, CDR2 SMNVEV (reference sequence). As DNA, the CDR3 is TGTGCCAGCAGTATTAGCGGGGAGGGCTACAATGAGCAGTTCTTC. Translating gives CASSISGEGYNEQFF.

The chain joins TRBV29-1 to TRBJ2-5, with unresolved D. V dropped 3 bases and J dropped 5 bases, with 16 bases sitting between them. The germline V gene has CDR1 SQVTM and CDR2 ANQGSEA. The CDR3 runs 14 residues. The CDR3 loop reads CSVDSWSIGETQYF. CDR3 bases: TGCAGCGTTGATTCCTGGAGTATAGGGGAGACCCAGTACTTC. The full variable domain, its missing parts supplied by reference TRBV29-1 and TRBJ2-5, is SAVISQKPSRDICQRGTSLTIQCQVDSQVTMMFWYRQQPGQSLTLIATANQGSEATYESGFVIDKFPISRPNLTFSTLTVSNMSPEDSSIYLCSVDSWSIGETQYFGPGTRLLVL.

This clone was picked up a small number of times. The chain employs TRBV30 and TRBJ1-1; TRBD1 matches 8 bases. V lost 0 bases and J lost 6; bases outside the gene matches: 9. The V gene's germline CDR1 is GTSNPN and CDR2 SVGIG (reference sequence). This CDR3 contains 15 residues. CDR3 sequence: CAWSVTGGYRAEAFF. The CDR3 DNA is TGTGCCTGGAGTGTAACAGGGGGGTATAGGGCTGAAGCTTTCTTT. Complete variable domain (other parts from reference TRBV30 and TRBJ1-1): SQTIHQWPATLVQPVGSPLSLECTVEGTSNPNLYWYRQAAGRGLQLLFYSVGIGQISSEVPQNLSASRPQDRQFILSSKKLLLSDSGFYLCAWSVTGGYRAEAFFGQGTRLTVV.

The chain is built from TRBV29-1 and TRBJ2-1, with 10 nucleotides matching TRBD2. Per the germline V gene, CDR1 is SQVTM and CDR2 is ANQGSEA. CDR3 size: 15 residues. The ends lost 4 bases at V and 8 bases at J; junction bases unmatched: 11. The CDR3 here is CSVASGRAESDEQFF. CDR3 DNA sequence: TGCAGCGTTGCCAGCGGGAGGGCCGAGTCCGATGAGCAGTTCTTC.

CDR3 in DNA: TGCAGTGCGTGGACACGGGAGACCCAGTACTTC. This translates into CSAWTRETQYF. V is TRBV20-1 and J is TRBJ2-5, with D possibly TRBD1 on 5 matching bases. The V end was cut by 6 bases, the J end by 5 bases, with 10 bases between. From germline, CDR1 is DFQATT and CDR2 SNEGSKA (reference sequence). The CDR3 consists of 11 residues.

This clone was observed once. The chain links TRBV10-3 to TRBJ1-4; no definite D call. CDR1 is ENHRY, CDR2 SYGVKD, per germline. Trimming shortened V by 7 bases and J by 0 bases, and 6 bases separated the two germline ends. The CDR3 totals 13 residues. This chain's CDR3 is CAIKAATNEKLFF. DNA for the CDR3: TGTGCCATCAAGGCAGCAACTAATGAAAAACTGTTTTTT.

The chain joins TRBV7-3 to TRBJ2-1; TRBD2 matches at 8 bases. Germline lookup yields CDR1 SGHTA and CDR2 FQGTGA. The CDR3 is 14 residues long. V lost 3 bases, J lost 9 bases, and 7 bases stayed unmatched. CDR3 amino acids: CASSFQTSVGEQFF. DNA of the CDR3: TGTGCCAGCAGCTTCCAGACTAGCGTTGGTGAGCAGTTCTTC.

The V gene is TRBV28, the J gene TRBJ1-2, with D unclear. The CDR3 has 11 residues. Germline loops: CDR1 MDHEN, CDR2 SYDVKM. V gave up 0 bases and J gave up 7 bases, with 3 bases separating them. The CDR3 loop reads CASSLWGGYTF. In DNA form, the CDR3 reads TGTGCCAGCAGTTTATGGGGTGGCTACACCTTC.

This chain links TRBV19 with TRBJ1-1, with 11 bases identical to TRBD1. V shed 3 bases and J 1 base; nucleotides not matched to a gene: 13. The CDR3 loop spans 19 amino acids. Germline CDR1 reads LNHDA; CDR2 reads SQIVND (reference sequence). The CDR3 bases are TGTGCCAGTAGTATCGCCCCATGGACAGGGGGCCCTAAGAACACTGAAGCTTTCTTT. This gives the protein CASSIAPWTGGPKNTEAFF.

This chain links TRBV6-4 with TRBJ2-2; no definite D call. CDR1 and CDR2 from the germline V gene are MRHNA and SNTAGT. This CDR3 is built from 14 residues. V was cut by 4 bases and J by 7 bases, with 13 bases left in between. The DNA for the CDR3 is TGTGCCAGCAGTGGCGAGGCAGCCTTCGGGGAGCTGTTTTTT. Translated: CASSGEAAFGELFF.